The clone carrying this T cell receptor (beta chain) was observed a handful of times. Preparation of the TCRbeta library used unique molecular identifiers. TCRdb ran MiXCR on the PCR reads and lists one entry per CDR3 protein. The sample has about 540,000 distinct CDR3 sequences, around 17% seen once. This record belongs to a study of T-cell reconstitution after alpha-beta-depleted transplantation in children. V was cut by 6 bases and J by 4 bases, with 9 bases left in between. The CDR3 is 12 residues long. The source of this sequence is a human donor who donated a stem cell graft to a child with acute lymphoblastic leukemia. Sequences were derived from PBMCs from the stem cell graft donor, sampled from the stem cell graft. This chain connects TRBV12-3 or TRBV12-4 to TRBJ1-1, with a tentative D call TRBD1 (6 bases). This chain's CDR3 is CASSRTATEAFF. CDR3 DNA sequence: TGTGCCAGCAGCCGGACAGCCACTGAAGCTTTCTTT.